This T cell receptor (beta chain) was sequenced for a study of post-analysis software for immune sequencing data. Study at large: Disease courses included relapsing-remitting, secondary progressive and progressive-relapsing multiple sclerosis.

On this clonotype itself: Its antigen is not identified.

Overall study findings and caveats: Controls had significantly higher normalized Chao1 diversity than multiple sclerosis patients. With TRBV5-6, TRBV5-1 and TRBV20-1 included, about 5 TRBV segments were more frequent in patients than in controls. Co-batched samples clustered tightly together by F measure.

Unique molecular identifiers tagged the TCR beta cDNA libraries. The source material, about 0.9 to 11 million T cells, gave rise to roughly 0.5 million cDNA molecules. In TCRdb, the PCR reads were re-called with MiXCR into one record per CDR3 protein. The table includes about 460,000 distinct CDR3 sequences, approximately 45% detected once. CDR1 is LGHNA, CDR2 YNFKEQ, per germline. This CDR3 contains 13 residues. The V end was cut by 4 bases, the J end by 6 bases, with 13 bases between. The sample consisted of blood. The sequence came from a girl aged 5 to 17 with multiple sclerosis. The chain employs TRBV4-2 and TRBJ2-7, with no clear D. CDR3 bases: TGTGCCAGCAGCCTCGATGCAGTCCCCGAGCAGTACTTC. Its translation is CASSLDAVPEQYF.